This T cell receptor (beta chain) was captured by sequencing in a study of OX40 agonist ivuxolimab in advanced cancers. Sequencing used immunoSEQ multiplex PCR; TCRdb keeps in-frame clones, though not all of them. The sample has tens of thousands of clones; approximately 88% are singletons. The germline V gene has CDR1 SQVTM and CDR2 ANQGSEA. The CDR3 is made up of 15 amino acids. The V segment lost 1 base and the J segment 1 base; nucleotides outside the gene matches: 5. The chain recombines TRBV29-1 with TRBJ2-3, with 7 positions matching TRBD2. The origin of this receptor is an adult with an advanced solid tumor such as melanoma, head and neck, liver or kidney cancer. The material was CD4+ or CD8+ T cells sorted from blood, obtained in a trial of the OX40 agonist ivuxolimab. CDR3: CSVEGGGWGTDTQYF. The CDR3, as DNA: TGCAGCGTTGAAGGGGGGGGTTGGGGCACAGATACGCAGTATTTT.